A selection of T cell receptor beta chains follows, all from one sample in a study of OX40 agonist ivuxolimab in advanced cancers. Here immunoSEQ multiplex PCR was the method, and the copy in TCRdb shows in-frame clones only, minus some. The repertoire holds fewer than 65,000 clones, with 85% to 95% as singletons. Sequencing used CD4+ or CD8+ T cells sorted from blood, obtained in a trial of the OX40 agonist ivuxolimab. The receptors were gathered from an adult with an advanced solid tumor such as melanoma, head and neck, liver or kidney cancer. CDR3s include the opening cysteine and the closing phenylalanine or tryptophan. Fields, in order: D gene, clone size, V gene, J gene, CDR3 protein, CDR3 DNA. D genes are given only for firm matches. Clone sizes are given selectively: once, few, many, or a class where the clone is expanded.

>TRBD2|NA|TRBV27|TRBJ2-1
CASNAGGPGEQFF
TGTGCCAGCAATGCGGGAGGGCCTGGTGAGCAGTTCTTC
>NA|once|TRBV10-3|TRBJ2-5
CAISEEVGAETQYF
TGTGCCATCAGTGAGGAAGTAGGGGCCGAAACCCAGTACTTC
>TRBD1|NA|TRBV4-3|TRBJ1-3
CASSQGTGYGNTIYF
TGCGCCAGCAGCCAAGGGACAGGGTACGGAAACACCATATATTTT
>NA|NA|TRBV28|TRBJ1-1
CATQFAQGVEAFF
TGTGCCACCCAGTTTGCGCAGGGAGTCGAAGCTTTCTTT
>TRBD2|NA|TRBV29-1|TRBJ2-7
CSVYSGDNYEQYF
TGCAGCGTATATAGCGGGGACAACTACGAGCAGTACTTC
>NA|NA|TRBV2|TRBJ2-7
CASSERDFYEQYF
TGTGCCAGCAGTGAAAGGGATTTCTACGAGCAGTACTTC
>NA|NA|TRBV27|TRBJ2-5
CASSWGTQETQYF
TGTGCCAGCAGTTGGGGGACCCAAGAGACCCAGTACTTC
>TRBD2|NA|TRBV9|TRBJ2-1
CASSVPGEGPSYNEQFF
TGTGCCAGCAGCGTACCTGGGGAGGGACCCTCCTACAATGAGCAGTTCTTC
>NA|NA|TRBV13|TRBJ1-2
CASAAANYGYTF
TGTGCCAGCGCCGCAGCTAACTATGGCTACACCTTC
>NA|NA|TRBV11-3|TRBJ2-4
CASSWDEGIQYF
TGTGCCAGCAGCTGGGACGAGGGCATTCAGTACTTC
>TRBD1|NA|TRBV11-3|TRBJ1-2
CASSPRQGKDGYTF
TGTGCCAGCAGCCCCAGACAGGGAAAGGATGGCTACACCTTC
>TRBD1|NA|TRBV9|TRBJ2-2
CASSVGGQGPSPTGELFF
TGTGCCAGCAGCGTAGGGGGACAGGGGCCCTCGCCCACCGGGGAGCTGTTTTTT
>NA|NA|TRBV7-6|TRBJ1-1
CASSFYPREHEAFF
TGTGCCAGCAGCTTCTACCCCAGGGAGCATGAAGCTTTCTTT
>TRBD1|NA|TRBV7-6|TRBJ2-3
CASSPWDRDTQYF
TGTGCCAGCAGCCCCTGGGACAGGGACACGCAGTATTTT
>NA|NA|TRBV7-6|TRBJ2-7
CASSLGGSHSYEQYF
TGTGCCAGCAGCTTAGGGGGATCTCACTCCTACGAGCAGTACTTC
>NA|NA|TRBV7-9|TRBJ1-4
CASSRTTTNEKLFF
TGTGCCAGCAGCCGGACAACAACTAATGAAAAACTGTTTTTT
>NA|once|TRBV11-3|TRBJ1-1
CASSRRNTEAFF
TGTGCCAGCAGCCGGCGGAACACTGAAGCTTTCTTT
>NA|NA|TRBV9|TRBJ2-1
CASSPMYNEQFF
TGTGCCAGCAGCCCAATGTACAATGAGCAGTTCTTC
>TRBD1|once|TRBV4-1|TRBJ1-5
CASSPRQGESQHF
TGCGCCAGCAGCCCCAGACAGGGCGAGTCCCAGCATTTT
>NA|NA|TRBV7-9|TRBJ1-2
CASSWGGGSPYGYTF
TGTGCCAGCAGCTGGGGCGGGGGGTCCCCATATGGCTACACCTTC
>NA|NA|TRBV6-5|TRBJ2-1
CASSYGSDYNEQFF
TGTGCCAGCAGTTACGGGTCAGATTACAATGAGCAGTTCTTC
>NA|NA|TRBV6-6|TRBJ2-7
CASSTARSSYEQYF
TGTGCCAGCAGTACCGCTAGGAGCTCCTACGAGCAGTACTTC
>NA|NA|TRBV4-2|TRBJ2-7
CASSQGRGGSYEQYF
TGTGCCAGCAGCCAGGGAAGAGGGGGATCCTACGAGCAGTACTTC
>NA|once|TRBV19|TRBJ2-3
CASRDGLTFTDTQYF
TGTGCCAGTAGGGATGGACTTACTTTCACAGATACGCAGTATTTT
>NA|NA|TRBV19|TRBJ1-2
CASTPLYTFNYGYTF
TGTGCCAGTACTCCCTTATACACATTTAACTATGGCTACACCTTC
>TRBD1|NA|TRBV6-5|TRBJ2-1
CASSYYRGNEQFF
TGTGCCAGCAGTTACTACAGGGGCAATGAGCAGTTCTTC
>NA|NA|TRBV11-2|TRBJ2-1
CASSSAHRGYEQFF
TGTGCCAGCAGCTCAGCCCATCGAGGGTACGAGCAGTTCTTC
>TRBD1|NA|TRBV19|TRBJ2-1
CASSITGTGTDNEQFF
TGTGCCAGTAGTATTACCGGGACAGGGACAGACAATGAGCAGTTCTTC
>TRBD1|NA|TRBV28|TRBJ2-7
CASTGTLIRDSTSYEQYF
TGTGCCAGCACCGGGACACTCATACGGGACAGCACCTCCTACGAGCAGTACTTC
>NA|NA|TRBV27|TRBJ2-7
CASSLSPRYEQYF
TGTGCCAGCAGTTTATCTCCCCGCTACGAGCAGTACTTC
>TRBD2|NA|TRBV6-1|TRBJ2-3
CASSPRTSGTDTQYF
TGTGCCAGCAGTCCCCGGACTAGCGGGACTGATACGCAGTATTTT
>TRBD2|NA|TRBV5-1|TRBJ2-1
CASSQLADNYNEQFF
TGCGCCAGCAGCCAACTAGCGGACAACTACAATGAGCAGTTCTTC
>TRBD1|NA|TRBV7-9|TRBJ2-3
CASSLALDRDPDTQYF
TGTGCCAGCAGCTTAGCGCTGGACAGGGATCCAGATACGCAGTATTTT
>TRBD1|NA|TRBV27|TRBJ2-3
CASRTGADTQYF
TGTGCCAGCAGGACAGGGGCAGATACGCAGTATTTT
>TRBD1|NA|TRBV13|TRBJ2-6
CASSSDRTGPGNDNVLTF
TGTGCCAGCAGCTCAGATAGGACAGGGCCGGGGAACGATAACGTCCTGACTTTC
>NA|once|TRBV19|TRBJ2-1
CASSGWDSYNEQFF
TGTGCCAGTAGTGGGTGGGACTCCTACAATGAGCAGTTCTTC
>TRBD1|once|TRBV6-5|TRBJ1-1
CASSSQQGTEAFF
TGTGCCAGCAGTTCTCAACAGGGGACTGAAGCTTTCTTT
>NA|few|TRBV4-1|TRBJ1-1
CASSLEEGTEAFF
TGCGCCAGCAGCCTCGAAGAGGGTACTGAAGCTTTCTTT
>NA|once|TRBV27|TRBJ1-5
CATRLGGDNQPQHF
TGTGCCACCAGACTCGGGGGGGATAATCAGCCCCAGCATTTT
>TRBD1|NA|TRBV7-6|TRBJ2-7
CASSLGQGAYEQYF
TGTGCCAGCAGCCTGGGACAGGGGGCCTACGAGCAGTACTTC
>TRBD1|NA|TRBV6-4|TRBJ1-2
CASSEGQGDGGYTF
TGTGCCAGCAGTGAGGGGCAGGGGGACGGTGGCTACACCTTC
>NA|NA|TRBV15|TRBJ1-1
CATSRVLGNTEAFF
TGTGCCACCAGCAGAGTATTGGGGAACACTGAAGCTTTCTTT
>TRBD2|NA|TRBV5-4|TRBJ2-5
CASSPGTSGRGETQYF
TGTGCCAGCAGCCCAGGGACTAGCGGGAGGGGAGAGACCCAGTACTTC
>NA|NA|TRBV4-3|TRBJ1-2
CASSQQGSYGYTF
TGCGCCAGCAGCCAACAGGGATCCTATGGCTACACCTTC
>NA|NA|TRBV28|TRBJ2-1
CASSFNRGVYNEQFF
TGTGCCAGCAGTTTCAATCGCGGCGTCTACAATGAGCAGTTCTTC
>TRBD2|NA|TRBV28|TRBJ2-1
CASRATSAGVNEQFF
TGTGCCAGCAGAGCCACTAGCGCCGGTGTCAATGAGCAGTTCTTC
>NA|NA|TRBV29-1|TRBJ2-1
CSVEGTRTYNEQFF
TGCAGCGTGGAGGGCACCCGAACGTACAATGAGCAGTTCTTC
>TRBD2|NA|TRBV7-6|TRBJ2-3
CASSLPLAGGNTDTQYF
TGTGCCAGCAGCTTACCCCTTGCGGGAGGAAACACAGATACGCAGTATTTT
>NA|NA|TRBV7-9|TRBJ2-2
CASSWGGQSNTGELFF
TGTGCCAGCAGCTGGGGAGGACAGTCGAACACCGGGGAGCTGTTTTTT
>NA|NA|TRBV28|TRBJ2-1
CASSFDRGRRNEQFF
TGTGCCAGCAGCTTCGACCGGGGCCGGCGCAATGAGCAGTTCTTC